Below, one TCR beta chain is given with its context. The data are from a study of blood T cell repertoires in COVID-19. Whole-study context: T cells, B-cell-depleted T cells, or PBMCs supplied cDNA or gDNA.

Enrolled during active infection, Seattle patients were then followed longitudinally. The CDR3 extends over 14 amino acids. Germline V gene lookup returns CDR1 LGHNA and CDR2 YNFKEQ. V was shortened by 8 bases and J by 8 bases, with 21 bases between the two germline ends. Original methodology: Researchers report that nucleated cell counts were estimated from reference gene primer amplification. This table comes from immunoSEQ multiplex PCR, and its TCRdb copy is limited to in-frame clones, with some not included. V and J calls and clone size come straight from that table; D and trimming were deduced from the DNA. The sample holds 200,000 to 250,000 clones, under 90% seen once.

The chain joins TRBV4-2 to TRBJ1-2; D is perhaps TRBD1 (5 bases). The clonotype comes from a woman of 80 years or more with COVID-19, enrolled during active disease. Sequencing was carried out using peripheral blood. The DNA for the CDR3 is TGTGCCAGCTGGGGCAGGGCCAGCACGGGCGGCTACACCTTC. This translates into CASWGRASTGGYTF.